The 9 T cell receptor beta chains in this list originate from one sample, sequenced in a study of cytomegalovirus exposure and HLA in healthy donors. PCR used 60 Vbeta primers and 13 Jbeta primers. Clones were read by immunoSEQ multiplex PCR, and TCRdb kept only the in-frame ones, dropping some. The data show 130,000 to 150,000 clones, roughly 79% seen once. Input material: PBMCs. The receptors come from a man aged 18 to 30 in good health and CMV-seronegative.

The CDR3 here is CAISEADTLYGYTF. DNA for the CDR3: TGTGCCATCAGTGAGGCGGACACCCTCTATGGCTACACCTTC. The chain links TRBV10-3 to TRBJ1-2, with a weak D call TRBD1 (5 bases). The CDR3 is 14 amino acids. V lost 2 bases and J 4 bases, leaving 11 bases between the germline ends. CDR1 and CDR2 from the germline V gene are ENHRY and SYGVKD.

This clone was counted a few times. The genes are TRBV2 and TRBJ1-5; possibly TRBD1 for D (5 bases). The CDR3 runs to 13 residues. CDR1 SNHLY and CDR2 FYNNEI come from the germline V gene. V was shortened by 4 bases and J by 4 bases, with 8 bases between the two germline ends. DNA of the CDR3: TGTGCCAGCAGTGGTGGGGGGAATCAGCCCCAGCATTTT. Translated, it gives CASSGGGNQPQHF.

The chain recombines TRBV4-3 with TRBJ2-7; no reliable D call. Germline lookup yields CDR1 LGHNA and CDR2 YSLEER. Trimming shortened V by 1 base and J by 6 bases, and 10 bases separated the two germline ends. This CDR3 region has 13 residues. DNA for the CDR3: TGCGCCAGCAGCCAAGGAGGTTCATCCGAGCAGTACTTC. Its translation: CASSQGGSSEQYF.

The chain couples TRBV7-2 to TRBJ1-3; D not resolved. The CDR3 extends over 12 amino acids. Germline-derived CDR1 and CDR2 are SGHTA and FQGNSA. Trimming shortened V by 7 bases and J by 0 bases, and 4 bases separated the two germline ends. The CDR3 reads CASTSSGNTIYF. The DNA of the CDR3 is TGTGCCAGCACGAGCTCTGGAAACACCATATATTTT.

The rearrangement links TRBV19 to TRBJ2-1; 10 nucleotides line up with TRBD2. The CDR3 contains 14 residues. The germline V gene encodes CDR1 LNHDA and CDR2 SQIVND (reference sequence). V shed 7 bases, J shed 4 bases, and the junction held 4 bases outside the gene matches. The CDR3 DNA reads as TGTGCCAGTACTAGAGCGGGGGGGTACAATGAGCAGTTCTTC. It yields the protein CASTRAGGYNEQFF.

This chain links TRBV7-2 with TRBJ2-7, with D unresolved. CDR1 and CDR2 from the germline V gene are SGHTA and FQGNSA. CDR3 length: 14 amino acids. V lost 1 base and J 0 bases, leaving 7 bases between the germline ends. CDR3 region: CASSLEKSSYEQYF. The CDR3 nucleotides are TGTGCCAGCAGCTTAGAGAAGAGCTCCTACGAGCAGTACTTC. The complete variable domain, with remaining parts taken from reference TRBV7-2 and TRBJ2-7, reads GAGVSQSPSNKVTEKGKDVELRCDPISGHTALYWYRQSLGQGLEFLIYFQGNSAPDKSGLPSDRFSAERTGGSVSTLTIQRTQQEDSAVYLCASSLEKSSYEQYFGPGTRLTVT.

The CDR3 reads CASSYSGTQGYTF. The DNA for the CDR3 is TGTGCCAGCAGTTACTCGGGGACACAAGGCTACACCTTC. This chain uses TRBV6-5 with TRBJ1-2; perhaps TRBD1 as D (6 bases). Trimming shortened V by 0 bases and J by 8 bases, and 10 bases separated the two germline ends. This CDR3 comprises 13 residues. Germline CDR1 MNHEY, CDR2 SVGAGI.

This sequence joins TRBV7-9 and TRBJ1-1; D gene unclear. The CDR3 is 12 residues long. Deletions cut 1 base from V and 5 bases from J, with 5 bases between. Per germline, CDR1 SEHNR and CDR2 FQNEAQ (reference sequence). The CDR3 DNA reads as TGTGCCAGCAGCTTAGAACGGACTGAAGCTTTCTTT. This gives the protein CASSLERTEAFF.

The J gene is TRBJ1-6, the V gene TRBV4-3; 10 positions match TRBD1. This CDR3 region has 15 residues. V was pared by 4 bases and J by 10 bases, with 7 bases of the junction left unmatched. CDR1 is LGHNA and CDR2 is YSLEER in the germline V gene. The DNA of the CDR3 is TGCGCCAGCAGCCTAGAAAGGGACAGGGGATCACCCCTCCACTTT. This gives the protein CASSLERDRGSPLHF.